These 18 T cell receptor beta chains were sequenced from one sample in a study of beta chain features in type 1 diabetes. Isolated RNA was reverse transcribed in full, so expressed TCRB transcripts were sequenced. Clones were sequenced by immunoSEQ multiplex PCR, and TCRdb holds only the in-frame ones, with some missing. The profile covers approximately 470,000 clones, with around 28% appearing a single time and about 0.065% taken by the ten largest. Sequencing was carried out using naive CD4+ T cells from blood. Receptors were obtained from a man younger than 35 in good health.

This clone was seen a handful of times. The chain is built from TRBV9 and TRBJ2-1; maybe TRBD2 (5 bases). Trimming removed 3 bases at V and 0 bases at J, with 10 bases between. The CDR3 covers 15 residues. Germline V gene sequence: CDR1 SGDLS, CDR2 YYNGEE. This CDR3 is CASSAQRSSYNEQFF. In DNA, the CDR3 is TGTGCCAGCAGCGCCCAGCGGAGCTCCTACAATGAGCAGTTCTTC.

Details on this clone: Other DNA sequences from this sample encode an identical CDR3 as well. V gene TRBV5-1 combines with J gene TRBJ2-3; D gene uncertain. CDR1 is SGHRS and CDR2 is YFSETQ in the germline V gene. This CDR3 has 14 amino acids. V was trimmed by 0 bases and J by 0 bases, leaving 5 bases between them. CDR3 sequence: CASSLDRSTDTQYF. The CDR3 DNA reads TGCGCCAGCAGCTTGGACAGAAGCACAGATACGCAGTATTTT. The full variable domain, in which reference TRBV5-1 and TRBJ2-3 provide the parts outside the CDR3, is KAGVTQTPRYLIKTRGQQVTLSCSPISGHRSVSWYQQTPGQGLQFLFEYFSETQRNKGNFPGRFSGRQFSNSRSEMNVSTLELGDSALYLCASSLDRSTDTQYFGPGTRLTVL.

This clone was found a few times. The chain couples TRBV29-1 to TRBJ1-1; D not resolved. V dropped 4 bases and J dropped 1 base, with 13 bases sitting between them. The germline V gene encodes CDR1 SQVTM and CDR2 ANQGSEA. This CDR3 region has 14 residues. CDR3 sequence reads: CSVGTAAENTEAFF. CDR3 DNA: TGCAGCGTTGGGACGGCCGCAGAGAACACTGAAGCTTTCTTT.

The chain is built from TRBV30 and TRBJ2-3; 10 positions agree with TRBD1. The junction had 7 bases not matched to a gene; V was cut back by 3 bases and J by 4 bases. Germline-derived CDR1 and CDR2 are GTSNPN and SVGIG (reference sequence). The CDR3 has 15 residues. CDR3 bases: TGTGCCTGGAGCATTTGGACAGGGGGGGCAGATACGCAGTATTTT. Protein: CAWSIWTGGADTQYF.

The genes are TRBV14 and TRBJ2-1, with D unclear. The CDR3 is 17 amino acids. Germline V gene lookup returns CDR1 SGHDN and CDR2 FVKESK. Trimming removed 4 bases from V and 2 bases from J, with 18 bases in between. The CDR3 region has the DNA TGTGCCAGCAGCCCTCGGCTCAGAGGTAACACCTACAATGAGCAGTTCTTC. Protein sequence: CASSPRLRGNTYNEQFF.

This clone was seen just once. This chain connects TRBV9 to TRBJ2-5; possibly TRBD1 for D (5 bases). There are 14 residues in the CDR3. The V gene's germline CDR1 is SGDLS and CDR2 YYNGEE. Trimming removed 0 bases from V and 3 bases from J, with 9 bases in between. CDR3 DNA sequence: TGTGCCAGCAGCGTAGCGGGCAGGGAAGAGACCCAGTACTTC. Encoded protein: CASSVAGREETQYF.

The rearrangement joins TRBV6-6 to TRBJ2-7; D is perhaps TRBD1 or TRBD2 (6 bases each). The germline V gene has CDR1 MNHNY and CDR2 SVGAGI (reference sequence). Trimming stripped 6 bases from V and 0 bases from J, with 12 bases between. The CDR3 totals 14 residues. This CDR3 reads CASRAGHPSYEQYF. As DNA, the CDR3 is TGTGCCAGCAGGGCGGGACACCCCTCCTACGAGCAGTACTTC.

This clone was picked up a small number of times. The rearrangement joins TRBV9 to TRBJ2-4, with D possibly being TRBD1 or TRBD2 (5 bases each). Germline assignment: CDR1 SGDLS and CDR2 YYNGEE. The CDR3 loop spans 13 amino acids. Trimming took 3 bases from V and 6 from J, leaving 10 bases between them. The CDR3 sequence is CASSGRDRNIQYF. CDR3 nucleotide sequence: TGTGCCAGCAGCGGCAGGGACCGAAACATTCAGTACTTC.

The gene calls are TRBV7-2 and TRBJ2-5, with no clear D. Germline CDR1 and CDR2: SGHTA and FQGNSA. The CDR3 is 15 residues long. V shed 1 base and J shed 1 base, with 10 bases lying between them. The CDR3 region is CASSLGGQVQETQYF. In DNA form, the CDR3 reads TGTGCCAGCAGCTTAGGTGGCCAGGTCCAAGAGACCCAGTACTTC.

J is TRBJ2-7 and V is TRBV4-3; D is possibly TRBD1 (7 bases). V was shortened by 3 bases and J by 3 bases, with 12 bases between the two germline ends. The CDR3 contains 14 residues. Germline-derived CDR1 and CDR2 are LGHNA and YSLEER. CDR3 sequence (DNA): TGCGCCAGCAGCCAGGCGGGACAGAGCTACGAGCAGTACTTC. As protein: CASSQAGQSYEQYF.

This clone has a handful of counts. V gene TRBV9 combines with J gene TRBJ2-1; a possible D gene is TRBD1 (8 bases). The CDR3 totals 15 residues. Germline V gene data show CDR1 as SGDLS and CDR2 as YYNGEE. V was clipped by 4 bases and J by 7 bases, with 18 bases between them. CDR3 coding DNA: TGTGCCAGCAGCACCACAGGGGGGGTGCGTAATGAGCAGTTCTTC. Its translation is CASSTTGGVRNEQFF.

This chain links TRBV25-1 with TRBJ2-3, with TRBD2 identical over 8 bases. Losses at the gene ends were 2 bases for V and 4 bases for J; bases not matched to a gene: 2. CDR3 length: 14 residues. Germline assignment: CDR1 MGHDK and CDR2 SYGVNS. In DNA, the CDR3 is TGTGCCAGCAGTGAAACTAGCGGATCAGATACGCAGTATTTT. It yields the protein CASSETSGSDTQYF.

The chain uses TRBV7-2 and TRBJ2-7; D might be TRBD1 (6 bases). Germline CDR1 is SGHTA and CDR2 is FQGNSA. The CDR3 length is 14 residues. V dropped 5 bases and J dropped 3 bases, with 14 bases sitting between them. The DNA for the CDR3 is TGTGCCAGCAGCAAACAGGGTTCCCTCTACGAGCAGTACTTC. Its translation is CASSKQGSLYEQYF.

The chain links TRBV28 to TRBJ2-7; D gene uncertain. The CDR3 is 11 residues long. Per germline, CDR1 MDHEN and CDR2 SYDVKM. Trimming cost V 6 bases and J 7 bases, with 10 bases left between them. The CDR3 reads CASSGNYEQYF. CDR3 in DNA: TGTGCCAGCAGCGGCAACTATGAGCAGTACTTC. Drawing the rest from reference TRBV28 and TRBJ2-7, the complete variable domain is DVKVTQSSRYLVKRTGEKVFLECVQDMDHENMFWYRQDPGLGLRLIYFSYDVKMKEKGDIPEGYSVSREKKERFSLILESASTNQTSMYLCASSGNYEQYFGPGTRLTVT.

This clone was counted a few times. This chain uses TRBV9 with TRBJ2-5; 11 bases map to TRBD2. After removal of 3 bases from V and 0 bases from J, the junction contained 4 bases not matched to a gene. This CDR3 is 16 amino acids long. CDR1 is SGDLS, CDR2 YYNGEE, per germline. In DNA, the CDR3 is TGTGCCAGCAGCGCTGGGACTAGCGGTTACCAAGAGACCCAGTACTTC. Its translation is CASSAGTSGYQETQYF.

As regards this clone: Other DNA sequences in the same sample also yield this CDR3. The V call is TRBV5-1, the J call TRBJ2-7, with 7 bases lining up with TRBD1. The length of the CDR3 is 14 residues. Germline CDR1 SGHRS, CDR2 YFSETQ. Trimming removed 0 bases from V and 3 bases from J; junction bases left unmatched: 3. The CDR3 here is CASSLGQGRYEQYF. The CDR3 bases are TGCGCCAGCAGCTTGGGACAGGGCCGCTACGAGCAGTACTTC.

The chain joins TRBV7-9 to TRBJ2-5; 9 bases are a match to TRBD1. Germline lookup yields CDR1 SEHNR and CDR2 FQNEAQ (reference sequence). Losses at the gene ends were 6 bases for V and 2 bases for J; bases not matched to a gene: 10. The CDR3 runs 16 residues. CDR3 in DNA: TGTGCCAGCAGTAAGATCGGGACAGGGCGTCAAGAGACCCAGTACTTC. Its protein is CASSKIGTGRQETQYF.

CDR3 protein: CAGRPSTGELFF. CDR3 coding DNA: TGTGCCGGACGTCCCAGCACCGGGGAGCTGTTTTTT. The chain recombines TRBV6-1 with TRBJ2-2; D remains ambiguous. The CDR3 has 12 amino acids. Looked up from germline, CDR1 is MNHNS and CDR2 is SASEGT. Trimming cost V 11 bases and J 4 bases, with 11 bases left between them.